The present T cell receptor (beta chain) was sequenced within a study of regulatory T cells in long-lasting Graves disease. Whole-study context: Antithyroid drugs had been given to newly diagnosed Graves' patients for under 3 months.

Study outcomes and limitations: A limited number of samples was an acknowledged limitation.

CDR1 is KGHSH and CDR2 is LQKENI in the germline V gene. The V and J ends lost 8 bases and 4 bases respectively, with 14 bases between them. The length of the CDR3 is 13 residues. Worth noting for this clonotype: Its antigen is still unknown.

Time point denoted: newly diagnosed GD, antithyroid drugs for less than 3 months. The TCR library was made from RNA extracted from PBMCs. HTBI primers from iRepertoire and Arm-PCR of CDR3 regions yielded the TCR beta libraries. MiXCR, run by TCRdb on the multiplex PCR reads, gives a single entry per CDR3 protein. Here the sample spans 580,000 or so distinct CDR3 sequences, about 16% being singletons. These data were also reused for a study on T cells in Graves' hyperthyroidism and ophthalmopathy. From that paper: Uncontrolled infection, other autoimmune disease, pregnancy or lactation disqualified patients from enrolment. The TCR CDR3 was amplified in a first-round RT-PCR using the HTBI primer set.

The receptor's source is a man aged 18 to 29 with Graves disease. The material was peripheral blood mononuclear cells (PBMCs), obtained at new diagnosis, from a patient treated with antithyroid drugs. The rearrangement joins TRBV18 to TRBJ1-1; D is ambiguous. Here the CDR3 reads CASSVYDGTEAFF. CDR3 DNA sequence: TGTGCCAGCAGCGTCTACGACGGCACTGAAGCTTTCTTT.